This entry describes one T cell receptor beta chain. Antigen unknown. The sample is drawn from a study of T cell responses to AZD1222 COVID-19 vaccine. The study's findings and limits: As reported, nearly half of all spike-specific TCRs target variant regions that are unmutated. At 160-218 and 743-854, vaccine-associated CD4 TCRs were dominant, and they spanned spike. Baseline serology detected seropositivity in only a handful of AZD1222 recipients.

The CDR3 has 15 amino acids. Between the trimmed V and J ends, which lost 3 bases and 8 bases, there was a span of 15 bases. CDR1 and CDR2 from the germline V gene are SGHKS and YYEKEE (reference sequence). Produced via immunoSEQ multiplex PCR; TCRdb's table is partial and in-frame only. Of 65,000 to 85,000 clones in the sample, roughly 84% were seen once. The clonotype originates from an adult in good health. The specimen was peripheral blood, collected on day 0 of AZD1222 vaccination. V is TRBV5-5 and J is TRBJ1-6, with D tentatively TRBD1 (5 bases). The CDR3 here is CASSYVMQGYSPLHF. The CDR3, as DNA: TGTGCCAGCAGCTATGTGATGCAGGGCTATTCACCCCTCCACTTT.